This T cell receptor beta chain was identified in a study of shared clonotypes between healthy human individuals. For the study at large: Each donor's CD4 naive and CD4 memory cells filled three plates apiece, CD8 naive two, and CD8 memory one.

Free of recent acute infections or vaccinations, the donors were healthy HIV-negative adults. From CD4+ cells came CD45RA+ naive and CD45RA-negative memory subsets. Assay: immunoSEQ multiplex PCR; the TCRdb copy retains only in-frame clones and omits some. The sample carries approximately 2.3 million clones, 85% to 95% recorded once. Trimming took 3 bases from V and 5 from J; bases not matched to a gene: 3. This CDR3 contains 13 residues. CDR1 is SGDLS and CDR2 is YYNGEE in the germline V gene. Study findings and constraints: Researchers found naive subsets generally carried larger estimated richness than memory subsets.

This clone occurred a few times. The antigen is not known. The sequence came from a young man in good health. Some clones in this sample may be carry-over from other donors' samples. Input material: naive CD4+ T cells from PBMCs. Subset defined: CD45RA+ positively selected. The rearrangement uses TRBV9 and TRBJ1-1; 8 bases agree with TRBD1. The CDR3 DNA is TGTGCCAGCAGCGCAAACAGGGGGACTGAAGCTTTCTTT. It codes for CASSANRGTEAFF.